This T cell receptor (beta chain) is from a study of PD-1 blockade in mismatch repair-deficient tumors. Study-level background: Patients had over ten mismatch repair-deficient cancer types and were previously treated and progressing. Study-level results: Tumor-resident clones, often undetectable pretreatment in blood, expanded then contracted after pembrolizumab.

All patients were mismatch repair deficient, assessed by either PCR or immunohistochemistry. TCRs were sequenced from a few patients responding to pembrolizumab. To note about this clone: Its antigen is not known.

Germline CDR1 reads LNHDA; CDR2 reads SQIVND (reference sequence). The CDR3 extends over 19 amino acids. Unmatched junction bases numbered 15, after V lost 3 bases and J lost 3 bases. Here immunoSEQ multiplex PCR was the method, and the copy in TCRdb shows in-frame clones only, minus some. This sample has approximately 38,000 clones, with approximately 85% found just once. The TCR originated in an adult with mismatch repair-deficient cancer. The chain carries TRBV19 and TRBJ2-3; 10 bases align to TRBD2. This material consisted of peripheral blood, taken approximately 78 weeks after starting pembrolizumab. As DNA, the CDR3 is TGTGCCAGTAGTATGGCTAGCGGGAGAAGAGCGAGGTCGACAGATACGCAGTATTTT. Protein product: CASSMASGRRARSTDTQYF.